The T cell receptor (beta chain) under discussion was sequenced for a study of blood T cell repertoires in COVID-19. Study-wide context: From T cells, B-cell-depleted T cells, or PBMCs came the material, which was cDNA or gDNA.

The germline gives CDR1 MNHEY, CDR2 SVGEGT. The CDR3 length is 13 residues. The V and J ends lost 6 bases and 4 bases respectively, with 12 bases between them. Libraries were prepared by immunoSEQ multiplex PCR; TCRdb keeps only in-frame clonotypes and omits some of them. The table records 150,000 to 200,000 clones, about 80% of them present only once. The source of this sequence is a man in his sixties or seventies with active or convalescent COVID-19. The gene calls are TRBV6-2 or TRBV6-3 and TRBJ1-2; TRBD1 might be the D (6 bases). The sample consisted of peripheral blood. CDR3 sequence reads: CASSRGTFYGYTF. The CDR3 nucleotides read TGTGCCAGCAGCCGAGGGACATTCTATGGCTACACCTTC.